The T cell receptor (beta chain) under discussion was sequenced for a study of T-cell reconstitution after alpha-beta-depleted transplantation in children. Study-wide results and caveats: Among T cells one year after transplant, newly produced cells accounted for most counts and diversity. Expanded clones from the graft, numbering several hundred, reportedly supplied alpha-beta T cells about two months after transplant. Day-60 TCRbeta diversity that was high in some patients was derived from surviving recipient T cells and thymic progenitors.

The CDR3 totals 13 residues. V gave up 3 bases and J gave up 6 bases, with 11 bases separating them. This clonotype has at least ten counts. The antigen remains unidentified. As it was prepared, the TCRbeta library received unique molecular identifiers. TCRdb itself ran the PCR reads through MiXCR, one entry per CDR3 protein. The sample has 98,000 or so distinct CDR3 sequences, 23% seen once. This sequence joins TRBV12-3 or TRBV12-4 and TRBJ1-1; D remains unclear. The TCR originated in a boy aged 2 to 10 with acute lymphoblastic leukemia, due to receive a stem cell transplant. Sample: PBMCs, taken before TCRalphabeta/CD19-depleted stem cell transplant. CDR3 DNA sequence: TGTGCCAGCAGTTTTTCCAGAACGGCTGAAGCTTTCTTT. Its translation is CASSFSRTAEAFF.